The 27 T cell receptor beta chains presented below share a single source sample, sequenced in a study of blood T cell repertoires in COVID-19. The repertoire was sequenced with immunoSEQ multiplex PCR; TCRdb's copy has only in-frame clones and lacks some. The sample carries under 150,000 clones, roughly nine tenths recorded once. Sequencing was carried out using peripheral blood. The receptors shown here come from a man aged 60 to 69 with COVID-19, enrolled during active disease.

V usage is TRBV6-5 and J usage is TRBJ2-5; maybe TRBD2 (7 bases). This CDR3 is 13 amino acids long. CDR1 is MNHEY and CDR2 is SVGAGI in the germline V gene. V lost 7 bases, J lost 2 bases, and 11 bases lay in between. CDR3 loop: CASMRGRQETQYF. In DNA form, the CDR3 reads TGTGCCAGCATGCGGGGGCGGCAAGAGACCCAGTACTTC.

The chain recombines TRBV10-3 with TRBJ2-1; 9 nucleotides match TRBD2. Per germline, CDR1 ENHRY and CDR2 SYGVKD. The CDR3 contains 15 residues. With 4 bases clipped from V and 9 bases from J, the junction kept 10 bases outside the gene matches. The CDR3: CAISVAGAPGGEQFF. The CDR3 DNA is TGTGCCATCAGTGTAGCGGGAGCCCCCGGAGGTGAGCAGTTCTTC.

V usage is TRBV10-3 and J usage is TRBJ1-2; possibly TRBD1 for D (5 bases). Germline V CDR1 and CDR2: ENHRY, SYGVKD. This CDR3 has 15 amino acids. V was clipped by 6 bases and J by 3 bases, with 17 bases between them. The CDR3 DNA reads TGTGCCATCAGCGTAACCCAGGGTGAGGACTATGGCTACACCTTC. This codes for CAISVTQGEDYGYTF.

The CDR3 bases are TGCGCCAGCAGCTTGGCGTGGACTAGCGGGAGCGACAACAATGAGCAGTTCTTC. Amino acids: CASSLAWTSGSDNNEQFF. V gene TRBV5-1 combines with J gene TRBJ2-1, with 13 bases aligning to TRBD2. Germline V gene data show CDR1 as SGHRS and CDR2 as YFSETQ. V shed 0 bases, J shed 5 bases, and the junction held 8 bases outside the gene matches. The CDR3 sequence is 18 residues long.

The rearrangement links TRBV5-1 to TRBJ2-7, with unresolved D. The length of the CDR3 is 14 residues. The germline V and J ends were trimmed by 1 base and 3 bases, with 11 bases remaining between them. Germline assignment: CDR1 SGHRS and CDR2 YFSETQ. Here the CDR3 reads CASSLWQAGYEQYF. For the CDR3, the DNA is TGCGCCAGCAGCTTGTGGCAGGCTGGCTACGAGCAGTACTTC. The full variable domain, its missing parts supplied by reference TRBV5-1 and TRBJ2-7, is KAGVTQTPRYLIKTRGQQVTLSCSPISGHRSVSWYQQTPGQGLQFLFEYFSETQRNKGNFPGRFSGRQFSNSRSEMNVSTLELGDSALYLCASSLWQAGYEQYFGPGTRLTVT.

This chain uses TRBV9 with TRBJ2-5; 9 bases fit TRBD1. The CDR3 covers 14 residues. The germline V gene encodes CDR1 SGDLS and CDR2 YYNGEE. J gave up 5 bases and V 4 bases, and 6 bases lay outside the gene matches. The CDR3, as DNA: TGTGCCAGCAGCTCTGACAGGGGGACCGAGACCCAGTACTTC. It specifies CASSSDRGTETQYF.

This sequence joins TRBV7-3 and TRBJ2-7; TRBD1 agrees at 9 bases. Germline V gives CDR1 SGHTA, CDR2 FQGTGA. V lost 4 bases, J lost 6 bases, and 4 bases stayed unmatched. The CDR3 is 13 amino acids. The DNA of the CDR3 is TGTGCCAGCAGCTCGGGACAGGGTAGCGAGCAGTACTTC. The encoded protein is CASSSGQGSEQYF.

The chain joins TRBV6-4 to TRBJ2-2; 11 bases align to TRBD2. Germline CDR1 reads MRHNA; CDR2 reads SNTAGT. Trimming took 6 bases from V and 3 from J; bases not matched to a gene: 6. CDR3 length: 16 amino acids. In nucleotides, the CDR3 is TGTGCCAGCAGAAGCGCGACTAGCGGGGACACCGGGGAGCTGTTTTTT. Encoded protein: CASRSATSGDTGELFF.

This chain connects TRBV7-2 to TRBJ1-2; D is possibly TRBD1 (6 bases). The V end was cut by 5 bases, the J end by 1 base, with 8 bases between. Germline loops: CDR1 SGHTA, CDR2 FQGNSA. This CDR3 comprises 13 residues. The CDR3 here is CASSPDSNYGYTF. CDR3 nucleotide sequence: TGTGCCAGCAGCCCGGACAGTAACTATGGCTACACCTTC.

CDR3 protein: CASSPGTDTQYF. DNA of the CDR3: TGTGCCAGCAGTCCAGGGACAGATACGCAGTATTTT. The gene calls are TRBV12-3 or TRBV12-4 and TRBJ2-3; a possible D gene is TRBD1 (5 bases). The CDR3 is 12 residues long. The germline V and J ends were trimmed by 5 bases and 3 bases, with 6 bases remaining between them.

This clone was counted between two and nine times. The chain employs TRBV24-1 and TRBJ1-1; 11 nucleotides line up with TRBD1. V shed 9 bases and J 4 bases; nucleotides not matched to a gene: 3. This CDR3 region has 13 residues. CDR1 is KGHDR and CDR2 is SFDVKD in the germline V gene. The CDR3 region has the DNA TGTGCCACCGCCGGGACAGGGGGCACTGAAGCTTTCTTT. As protein: CATAGTGGTEAFF.

V gene TRBV19 combines with J gene TRBJ1-5, with D possibly being TRBD1 (6 bases). Germline V gene sequence: CDR1 LNHDA, CDR2 SQIVND (reference sequence). This CDR3 is built from 14 residues. Trimming cost V 10 bases and J 0 bases, with 13 bases left between them. Here the CDR3 DNA reads TGTGCCACTTCGGACAGACCTAGCAATCAGCCCCAGCATTTT. Protein sequence: CATSDRPSNQPQHF.

The rearrangement links TRBV6-1 to TRBJ1-1; no definite D call. Germline lookup yields CDR1 MNHNS and CDR2 SASEGT. Trimming pared 0 bases from V and 1 base from J, leaving 6 bases between. This CDR3 spans 14 amino acids. The CDR3 coding sequence is TGTGCCAGCAGTGAAGCGCTAGGGAACACTGAAGCTTTCTTT. Its translation: CASSEALGNTEAFF.

The CDR3, as DNA: TGTGCCACCAGCAGAGGGCCCCGTGGCTACACCTTC. Protein: CATSRGPRGYTF. The chain links TRBV15 to TRBJ1-2; no firm D call. Per germline, CDR1 LNHNV and CDR2 YYDKDF (reference sequence). V was shortened by 1 base and J by 7 bases, with 7 bases between the two germline ends. The CDR3 covers 12 residues.

CDR3 in amino acids: CATSDLPGGDTGELFF. The CDR3 DNA reads as TGTGCCACCAGTGATTTGCCCGGAGGGGACACCGGGGAGCTGTTTTTT. The V call is TRBV24-1, the J call TRBJ2-2; D might be TRBD2 (6 bases). Trimming took 0 bases from V and 3 from J, leaving 10 bases between them. Germline V gene data show CDR1 as KGHDR and CDR2 as SFDVKD. The length of the CDR3 is 16 residues.

This chain connects TRBV7-9 to TRBJ1-1; no definite D call. Germline V lookup: CDR1 SEHNR, CDR2 FQNEAQ (reference sequence). This CDR3 is built from 15 residues. Trimming stripped 7 bases from V and 0 bases from J, with 15 bases between. The CDR3 DNA reads as TGTGCCAGCACCGTAGGCTTACAGCTGAACACTGAAGCTTTCTTT. Translation gives CASTVGLQLNTEAFF.

This chain uses TRBV18 with TRBJ2-5; D is possibly TRBD1 (7 bases). Deletions cut 3 bases from V and 2 bases from J, with 10 bases between. This CDR3 region has 14 residues. Germline V lookup: CDR1 KGHSH, CDR2 LQKENI. The CDR3 DNA reads TGTGCCAGCTCACCGGGGGGACAGCAAGAGACCCAGTACTTC. Amino acid sequence: CASSPGGQQETQYF.

The rearrangement uses TRBV28 and TRBJ2-7; the match to TRBD2 covers 14 bases. Germline lookup yields CDR1 MDHEN and CDR2 SYDVKM. The CDR3 is made up of 18 amino acids. The V and J ends lost 5 bases and 2 bases, in that order; junction bases with no gene match: 11. The CDR3 loop is CASSLGLAGGLVAYEQYF. The CDR3 coding sequence is TGTGCCAGCAGTCTTGGACTAGCGGGAGGTCTCGTGGCCTACGAGCAGTACTTC. Using reference TRBV28 and TRBJ2-7 for the parts outside the CDR3, the full variable domain is DVKVTQSSRYLVKRTGEKVFLECVQDMDHENMFWYRQDPGLGLRLIYFSYDVKMKEKGDIPEGYSVSREKKERFSLILESASTNQTSMYLCASSLGLAGGLVAYEQYFGPGTRLTVT.

The chain joins TRBV5-1 to TRBJ2-5, with a weak D call TRBD1 (6 bases). There are 15 residues in the CDR3. Germline assignment: CDR1 SGHRS and CDR2 YFSETQ. Between the trimmed V and J ends, which lost 5 bases and 5 bases, there was a span of 19 bases. CDR3 sequence reads: CASREGQGPSETQYF. The CDR3 DNA is TGCGCCAGCAGGGAAGGGCAGGGGCCTTCCGAGACCCAGTACTTC.

The CDR3 sequence is CASSYQGGMNTEAFF. DNA of the CDR3: TGCGCCAGCAGCTACCAAGGAGGGATGAACACTGAAGCTTTCTTT. The rearrangement uses TRBV5-1 and TRBJ1-1; D not certain. The germline V and J ends were trimmed by 3 bases and 0 bases, with 12 bases remaining between them. Looked up from germline, CDR1 is SGHRS and CDR2 is YFSETQ. The CDR3 has 15 residues.

V and J are TRBV30 and TRBJ1-2; 10 nucleotides agree with TRBD1. This CDR3 spans 13 amino acids. Germline CDR1 and CDR2: GTSNPN and SVGIG (reference sequence). The J segment lost 1 base and the V segment lost 5 bases, leaving 1 base of the junction unmatched. The CDR3 spells CAWGQGDNYGYTF. The CDR3 bases are TGTGCCTGGGGACAGGGGGATAACTATGGCTACACCTTC.

The chain recombines TRBV13 with TRBJ1-1; D not certain. Deletions cut 3 bases from V and 1 base from J, with 9 bases between. This CDR3 is 14 amino acids long. Germline values: CDR1 PRHDT, CDR2 FYEKMQ (reference sequence). CDR3 amino acids: CASSFTLGNTEAFF. The CDR3, as DNA: TGTGCCAGCAGCTTTACGCTAGGGAACACTGAAGCTTTCTTT.

V usage is TRBV28 and J usage is TRBJ1-5; D call uncertain. Trimming left V 6 bases short and J 7 bases short, with 13 bases between. Per germline, CDR1 MDHEN and CDR2 SYDVKM. The CDR3 has 13 amino acids. This CDR3 is CASRPGGGQPQHF. CDR3 nucleotide sequence: TGTGCCAGCAGACCAGGAGGAGGACAGCCCCAGCATTTT.

The CDR3 loop reads CASSPRTGKINEQFF. CDR3 DNA: TGTGCCAGCAGCCCACGCACAGGGAAAATCAATGAGCAGTTCTTC. This chain joins TRBV11-1 and TRBJ2-1, with TRBD1 as a possible D gene (6 bases). The V gene lost 5 bases and the J gene lost 6 bases, with 17 bases spanning the gap. Per the germline V gene, CDR1 is SGHAT and CDR2 is FQDESV (reference sequence). The CDR3 runs 15 residues.

The chain joins TRBV10-2 to TRBJ2-7; 9 bases align to TRBD2. CDR1 is WSHSY and CDR2 is SAAADI in the germline V gene. V was clipped by 3 bases and J by 2 bases; unmatched bases: 8. CDR3 length: 16 residues. CDR3 sequence: CASSDLGGRGAYEQYF. As DNA, the CDR3 is TGCGCCAGCAGTGATCTAGGCGGGAGGGGGGCCTACGAGCAGTACTTC.

Here the CDR3 DNA reads TGTGCCAGCAGCCCCAGCGGGACGCGCTATGGCTACACCTTC. Its translation: CASSPSGTRYGYTF. V is TRBV7-9 and J is TRBJ1-2; TRBD1 might be the D (5 bases). From germline, CDR1 is SEHNR and CDR2 FQNEAQ (reference sequence). CDR3 length: 14 residues. V was shortened by 5 bases and J by 4 bases, with 14 bases between the two germline ends.

This clone turned up a few times. The V and J genes are TRBV3-1 (or the pseudogene TRBV3-2) and TRBJ2-7; D gene ambiguous. The CDR3 is 15 amino acids. V was clipped by 0 bases and J by 0 bases, with 9 bases between them. Germline lookup yields CDR1 LGHDT and CDR2 YNNKEL (reference sequence). Written as DNA, the CDR3 is TGTGCCAGCAGCCAAGATCCAGGTTACTCCTACGAGCAGTACTTC. This gives the protein CASSQDPGYSYEQYF.